Listed below are T cell receptor beta chains from one sample, sequenced in a study of PD-L1 blockade in urothelial cancer. Generated by immunoSEQ multiplex PCR, the TCRdb table keeps only in-frame clones and is missing some. This sample has 60,000 to 75,000 clones; around 87% occur once, and the top ten carry about 16%. The specimen comprised PBMCs, sampled around atezolizumab (anti-PD-L1) treatment. These receptors originate from a man between 60 and 75 years old with urothelial cancer. The CDR3 runs from the conserved cysteine through the conserved F or W. A D gene is named only where the DNA matches it firmly. Size values are once, few and many counts, or a class for expanded clones, and some rows have none.

>.|TRBV9|TRBJ1-2|once
CASSVDQGGGYTF
TGTGCCAGCAGCGTAGATCAGGGTGGTGGCTACACCTTC
>.|TRBV5-1|TRBJ1-2|.
CASSGGGRTYGYTF
TGCGCCAGCAGCGGGGGAGGGAGAACCTATGGCTACACCTTC
>.|TRBV5-1|TRBJ1-1|.
CASSLASGRRNTEAFF
TGCGCCAGCAGCTTGGCCAGCGGAAGGCGGAACACTGAAGCTTTCTTT
>.|TRBV9|TRBJ2-5|.
CASSAGNERKTQYF
TGTGCCAGCAGCGCGGGAAATGAGCGGAAGACCCAGTACTTC
>.|TRBV18|TRBJ2-7|.
CASSPGGAGFGEQYF
TGTGCCAGCTCACCAGGTGGGGCAGGGTTTGGCGAGCAGTACTTC
>TRBD1|TRBV18|TRBJ2-1|.
CASSDRDNEQFF
TGTGCCAGCTCAGACAGGGACAATGAGCAGTTCTTC
>.|TRBV5-8|TRBJ2-5|.
CASSEGTGKDQETQYF
TGTGCCAGCAGCGAGGGAACAGGGAAGGACCAAGAGACCCAGTACTTC
>.|TRBV6-5|TRBJ2-2|.
CASRQGNTGELFF
TGTGCCAGCAGACAGGGGAACACCGGGGAGCTGTTTTTT
>TRBD1|TRBV18|TRBJ1-1|.
CASSPPRQGAGTEAFF
TGTGCCAGCTCACCACCTAGACAGGGGGCAGGCACTGAAGCTTTCTTT
>TRBD1|TRBV13|TRBJ1-2|.
CASSTRQGYGYTF
TGTGCCAGCAGCACCAGACAGGGGTATGGCTACACCTTC
>TRBD1|TRBV18|TRBJ1-2|.
CASSPETGTGGYTF
TGTGCCAGCTCACCTGAGACAGGGACTGGTGGCTACACCTTC
>TRBD2|TRBV18|TRBJ2-3|.
CASSTSGGASTDTQYF
TGTGCCAGCTCGACTAGCGGGGGAGCTAGCACAGATACGCAGTATTTT
>.|TRBV28|TRBJ1-2|.
CASSKTVNYGYTF
TGTGCCAGCAGTAAGACAGTGAACTATGGCTACACCTTC
>TRBD1|TRBV6-5|TRBJ2-4|.
CASSHLGQGNDIQYF
TGTGCCAGCAGCCACCTGGGACAGGGAAATGACATTCAGTACTTC
>.|TRBV11-2|TRBJ1-3|.
CASSPRTGSGNTIYF
TGTGCCAGCAGCCCCCGGACTGGCTCTGGAAACACCATATATTTT
>.|TRBV6-5|TRBJ1-1|.
CASGRTEAFF
TGTGCCAGCGGGAGGACTGAAGCTTTCTTT
>TRBD2|TRBV28|TRBJ2-3|few
CASSKGLAGAIFTDTQYF
TGTGCCAGCAGTAAGGGACTAGCGGGGGCCATCTTCACAGATACGCAGTATTTT
>TRBD1|TRBV5-6|TRBJ1-3|.
CASSFLTGNSGNTIYF
TGTGCCAGCAGCTTTTTGACAGGGAACTCTGGAAACACCATATATTTT
>TRBD2|TRBV4-2|TRBJ2-3|.
CASSQVVSGGTDTQYF
TGTGCCAGCAGCCAAGTCGTCAGCGGGGGCACAGATACGCAGTATTTT
>TRBD1|TRBV30|TRBJ1-2|.
CAWRYRGGYTF
TGTGCCTGGAGATACAGGGGAGGCTACACCTTC
>.|TRBV7-9|TRBJ1-6|.
CASSFRGDSPLHF
TGTGCCAGCAGCTTCAGGGGAGATTCACCCCTCCACTTT
>.|TRBV11-2|TRBJ2-2|.
CASSRTVPLNTGELFF
TGTGCCAGCAGCAGGACAGTTCCTCTGAACACCGGGGAGCTGTTTTTT
>TRBD2|TRBV2|TRBJ2-1|.
CASSGFGAGGYNEQFF
TGTGCCAGCAGTGGTTTCGGAGCGGGGGGTTACAATGAGCAGTTCTTC
>.|TRBV19|TRBJ1-5|.
CASRNRGSNQPQHF
TGTGCCAGTAGGAATAGGGGTAGCAATCAGCCCCAGCATTTT
>.|TRBV30|TRBJ2-3|.
CAWTAGPSTDTQYF
TGTGCCTGGACGGCGGGGCCTAGCACAGATACGCAGTATTTT
>.|TRBV11-1|TRBJ1-6|.
CASSPNAASYNSPLHF
TGTGCCAGCAGCCCTAACGCGGCCTCCTATAATTCACCCCTCCACTTT
>TRBD1|TRBV19|TRBJ1-2|.
CASSASGTGGQLGGYTF
TGTGCCAGTAGTGCCTCCGGGACAGGGGGCCAGTTGGGAGGCTACACCTTC
>.|TRBV4-3|TRBJ2-3|few
CASSQGEVDTQYF
TGCGCCAGCAGCCAAGGCGAGGTGGATACGCAGTATTTT
>TRBD1|TRBV11-2|TRBJ1-3|.
CASSLAPQGATAGNTIYF
TGTGCCAGCAGCTTAGCGCCACAGGGGGCAACGGCTGGAAACACCATATATTTT
>.|TRBV13|TRBJ1-1|once
CARGAGDGTEAFF
TGTGCCAGAGGAGCAGGGGATGGCACTGAAGCTTTCTTT
>TRBD2|TRBV11-2|TRBJ2-7|.
CASSLGVAGVSYEQYF
TGTGCCAGCAGCTTAGGTGTAGCGGGGGTCTCCTACGAGCAGTACTTC
>TRBD1|TRBV5-1|TRBJ1-6|.
CASSSRDRYNSPLHF
TGCGCCAGCAGCAGCCGGGACAGGTATAATTCACCCCTCCACTTT
>TRBD1|TRBV19|TRBJ2-1|.
CASSNRGRGEQFF
TGTGCCAGTAGTAACAGGGGCCGGGGTGAGCAGTTCTTC
>TRBD1|TRBV6-6|TRBJ1-2|.
CASSYSRTGGGYTF
TGTGCCAGCAGTTACTCCCGGACAGGGGGAGGCTACACCTTC
>TRBD2|TRBV6-1|TRBJ2-7|.
CASSDPGLGLYEQYF
TGTGCCAGCAGTGACCCGGGACTAGGCCTTTACGAGCAGTACTTC
>TRBD1|TRBV4-3|TRBJ2-1|.
CASSQLRQGAGGEQFF
TGCGCCAGCAGCCAACTACGACAGGGGGCGGGCGGTGAGCAGTTCTTC
>.|TRBV25-1|TRBJ2-7|.
CASNQEGAAQQYF
TGTGCCAGCAACCAAGAAGGGGCAGCCCAGCAGTACTTC
>TRBD1|TRBV11-1|TRBJ2-2|few
CASSHHRTGPNTGELFF
TGTGCCAGCAGCCATCACAGGACAGGGCCGAACACCGGGGAGCTGTTTTTT
>.|TRBV18|TRBJ2-1|.
CASSRGGGTGYEQFF
TGTGCCAGCTCACGGGGCGGGGGCACCGGATATGAGCAGTTCTTC
>TRBD1|TRBV19|TRBJ1-5|.
CASREQGAGQPQHF
TGTGCCAGTAGGGAACAGGGGGCGGGTCAGCCCCAGCATTTT
>.|TRBV6-6|TRBJ2-5|.
CASTPFAGQETQYF
TGTGCCAGCACCCCCTTTGCGGGACAAGAGACCCAGTACTTC
>.|TRBV11-2|TRBJ2-6|.
CASSTTGTGANVLTF
TGTGCCAGCAGCACAACAGGGACTGGGGCCAACGTCCTGACTTTC
>.|TRBV27|TRBJ2-6|.
CARTEREAGANVLTF
TGTGCCCGCACGGAAAGAGAGGCTGGGGCCAACGTCCTGACTTTC
>.|TRBV5-4|TRBJ1-5|once
CASSLVWGLNQPQHF
TGTGCCAGCAGCTTGGTGTGGGGGCTCAATCAGCCCCAGCATTTT
>.|TRBV5-1|TRBJ2-3|.
CASRKQGGPDTQYF
TGCGCCAGCAGGAAGCAGGGTGGTCCAGATACGCAGTATTTT
>TRBD1|TRBV5-1|TRBJ1-4|.
CASSLLGQPNEKLFF
TGCGCCAGCAGCCTCCTGGGACAGCCGAATGAAAAACTGTTTTTT
>.|TRBV28|TRBJ1-1|.
CASSPNRVSTEAFF
TGTGCCAGCAGTCCGAACAGGGTGAGCACTGAAGCTTTCTTT
>TRBD1|TRBV7-3|TRBJ2-2|.
CASSLGQPPTGELFF
TGTGCCAGCAGCTTGGGACAGCCTCCGACCGGGGAGCTGTTTTTT
>.|TRBV20-1|TRBJ2-7|.
CSARSHYEQYF
TGCAGTGCTAGGTCCCACTACGAGCAGTACTTC
>.|TRBV7-2|TRBJ1-1|.
CASSLAGGNTEAFF
TGTGCCAGCAGCTTAGCGGGGGGGAACACTGAAGCTTTCTTT
>TRBD1|TRBV6-5|TRBJ1-2|.
CASSRGQGVSYGYTF
TGTGCCAGCAGTCGGGGACAGGGGGTAAGCTATGGCTACACCTTC
>.|TRBV11-2|TRBJ1-2|.
CASSSTRGGYGYTF
TGTGCCAGCAGCTCGACCAGGGGTGGCTATGGCTACACCTTC
>.|TRBV21-1|TRBJ1-1|once
CASSKDKTGGGTEAFF
TGTGCCAGCAGCAAAGATAAGACAGGGGGGGGAACTGAAGCTTTCTTT
>TRBD2|TRBV14|TRBJ2-5|.
CASSQAGRASGRQETQYF
TGTGCCAGCAGCCAAGCGGGTCGGGCTAGCGGGCGACAAGAGACCCAGTACTTC
>TRBD1|TRBV19|TRBJ2-2|.
CASSIGSRGRTGELFF
TGTGCCAGTAGTATAGGGTCCAGGGGGCGAACCGGGGAGCTGTTTTTT
>TRBD1|TRBV7-2|TRBJ1-6|.
CASSFTGGNNSPLHF
TGTGCCAGCAGCTTCACAGGGGGCAATAATTCACCCCTCCACTTT
>.|TRBV30|TRBJ1-1|.
CAWRRGWYTEAFF
TGTGCCTGGAGGAGGGGGTGGTACACTGAAGCTTTCTTT
>TRBD2|TRBV7-2|TRBJ2-2|.
CASRSAGTGELFF
TGTGCCAGCAGGTCAGCGGGGACCGGGGAGCTGTTTTTT
>TRBD2|TRBV7-2|TRBJ2-2|.
CASTPGLAGGNTGELFF
TGTGCCAGCACCCCGGGACTGGCGGGGGGGAACACCGGGGAGCTGTTTTTT